This T cell receptor beta chain comes out of a study of CD8 T cells in ankylosing spondylitis. Broader study findings: The authors found the disease-linked clones to be CD8+ and relatively rare in peripheral blood. Past research had described some motif variants in reactive arthritis synovial fluid and blood. Disease-linked clones were reportedly significantly enriched in matched ankylosing spondylitis synovial fluid.

This clonotype was seen a handful of times. Its target is not known. Using quantitative 5'-RACE with molecular barcodes, the authors made TCR beta libraries. Via MiXCR, TCRdb re-called the 5' RACE reads, giving one row per CDR3 protein. The sample contains just under 350,000 distinct CDR3 sequences, approximately 15% of which appear only once. Germline V gene lookup returns CDR1 SGHTA and CDR2 FQGNSA. The CDR3 sequence is 15 residues long. Trimming cost V 2 bases and J 6 bases, with 17 bases left between them. This clonotype was sampled from a male donor with ankylosing spondylitis or in good health (not recorded which). Sequencing input: blood, either unsorted or a sorted T cell fraction (not recorded which). This sequence joins TRBV7-2 and TRBJ2-7; perhaps TRBD1 as D (6 bases). CDR3 protein: CASSLQGTHGGEQYF. DNA of the CDR3: TGTGCCAGCAGCTTACAGGGGACGCACGGAGGCGAGCAGTACTTC.